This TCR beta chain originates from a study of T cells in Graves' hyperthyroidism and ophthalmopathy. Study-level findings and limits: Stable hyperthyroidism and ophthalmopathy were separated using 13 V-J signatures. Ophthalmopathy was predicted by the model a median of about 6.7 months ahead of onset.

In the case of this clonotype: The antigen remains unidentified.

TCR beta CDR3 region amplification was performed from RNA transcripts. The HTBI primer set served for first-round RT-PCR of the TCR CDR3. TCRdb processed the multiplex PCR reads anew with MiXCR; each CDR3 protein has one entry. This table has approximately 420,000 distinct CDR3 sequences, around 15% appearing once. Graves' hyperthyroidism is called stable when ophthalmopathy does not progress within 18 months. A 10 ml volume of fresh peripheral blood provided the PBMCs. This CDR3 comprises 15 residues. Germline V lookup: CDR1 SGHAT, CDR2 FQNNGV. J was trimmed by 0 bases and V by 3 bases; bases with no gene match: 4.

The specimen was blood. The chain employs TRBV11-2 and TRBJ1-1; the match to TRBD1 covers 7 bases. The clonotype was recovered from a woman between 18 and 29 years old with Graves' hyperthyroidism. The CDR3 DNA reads TGTGCCAGCAGCTTTCACAGGGGCTTGAACACTGAAGCTTTCTTT. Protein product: CASSFHRGLNTEAFF.